This T cell receptor beta chain was documented in a study of regulatory T cells in long-lasting Graves disease (dated by TCRdb to the early 2020s). General notes on the study: Patients with newly diagnosed Graves' disease had been on antithyroid drugs for under 3 months. TCR sequencing covered some 13 persistent and roughly 20 newly diagnosed Graves' disease patients, around 35 samples in total. The study took place in China and was registered as a clinical trial. Peripheral blood TCR sequencing and RNA sequencing compared persistent Graves' disease patients with newly diagnosed Graves' disease patients.

What the research found in general, with its limitations: The authors acknowledged the small sample size as a limitation that may reduce accuracy. Peripheral blood alone was examined, since thyroid tissue, which constituted the primary lesion, could not be accessed. Only the TCR beta chain was sequenced and analyzed. Lower TCR Shannon entropy and fewer highly expanded clones were observed in persistent Graves' disease patients than in newly diagnosed patients, which suggested clonal expansion. A larger number of public clonotypes was shared among persistent patients (more than 2,500) than among newly diagnosed patients (around 970).

This clonotype was picked up many times. What antigen it recognizes has not been identified. Base qualities are not recorded, but no much larger clone differs from it by a single base. Receptor libraries were prepared by multiplex PCR. TCRdb lists the instrument as Illumina HiSeq 4000. iRepertoire HTBI primers and Arm-PCR amplification of CDR3 regions were used to construct TCR beta libraries. PCR products were gel purified before sequencing. Concerning the study's data processing: Gene usage analysis of CDR3 amino acid clonotypes used the 60 to 75 TRBV and around 14 TRBJ segments found across samples. Filtered high-quality paired reads were merged into contigs using COPE and FqMerger. BLAST was used to align contigs to the IMGT TRBV, TRBD and TRBJ reference genes, and CDR3 was defined following IMGT. Highly expanded clones were defined as clonotypes with a frequency above 0.1%. Shannon entropy served as the measure of repertoire diversity, while the Gini coefficient captured V-J evenness. Public clonotypes were defined as clonotypes shared by more than one individual. Clones were called with MiXCR by TCRdb after fastp trimmed the public reads at Q25, and only in-frame beta chains were retained. Identical CDR3 proteins give one entry, which carries the most common genes and DNA. The V and J calls reflect TCRdb's pipeline rather than the authors' work. The sample data list under 800,000 distinct CDR3 sequences, and under 20% of these were observed just once. 15% to 20% of the sample comes from the top ten.

The time point label here, explained by the study, means: newly diagnosed GD, antithyroid drugs for less than 3 months. For both TCR sequencing and RNA sequencing, RNA was extracted from PBMCs in TRIzol. The diagnosis of Graves' disease followed American Thyroid Association guidelines. The patients came from an endocrinology department in Xi'an, China. Each patient gave roughly 10 milliliters of peripheral blood, collected in an EDTA anticoagulant tube. Ficoll Paque Plus density gradient separation was used to isolate PBMCs, and no further T cell sorting was performed. RNA quality was checked with an Agilent 2100 Bioanalyzer and agarose gel, and concentration with a NanoDrop 2000. This sample was also put to use in a study of T cells in Graves' hyperthyroidism and ophthalmopathy. According to the second study: A patient counted as having stable Graves' hyperthyroidism if no progression to ophthalmopathy occurred over 18 months of follow-up. Hyperthyroidism patients were newly diagnosed, with disease duration under 2 months, and aged 18 to 65 years. Any patient with an uncontrolled infection, another autoimmune disease, pregnancy or lactation was excluded. Diagnoses relied on clinical symptoms, serum thyroxine and TRAb, thyroid ultrasound and orbital computed tomography. The first round of RT-PCR for the TCR CDR3 was performed with the HTBI primer set and the Qiagen OneStep RT-PCR kit. Most expanded thyroid clonotypes (frequency above 0.001) were also found in blood, which suggests that blood repertoires may mirror thyroid immune responses. A 13 V-J signature model separated ophthalmopathy from stable hyperthyroidism, with nearly 90% sensitivity and roughly 84% specificity in cross-validation and 80%/75% in testing. In validation, progression to ophthalmopathy was predicted by the model with roughly 71% sensitivity and roughly 72% specificity, a median of 6.5 months before onset. TCR V-J signatures able to tell the groups apart were searched for in a discovery cohort of 95 to 100 patients, of whom 43 had Graves' ophthalmopathy and more than 55 had stable Graves' hyperthyroidism. Prospective prediction of ophthalmopathy was tested in an independent validation cohort of 18 to 20 hyperthyroidism patients and roughly 16 patients who later progressed to ophthalmopathy. The roughly 100 discovery patients were divided at random into training and test sets in a 7:3 ratio. In addition, the study compared T-cell repertoires in thyroid tissue and in blood from roughly six Graves' hyperthyroidism patients. Following sampling, methimazole starting at 30 mg daily was given to hyperthyroidism patients, and high-dose intravenous methylprednisolone was given to ophthalmopathy patients. Libraries were constructed in a second round of multiplex PCR, after which size selection and purification were performed. Sequencing of the libraries was done on an Illumina HiSeq2000 using paired-end 100 bp reads. SOAPnuke was used to process the raw data, with reads discarded if the reads contained adapters or uncalled bases, had a mean Phred below 15, or lacked an exact constant-primer or identifier match. High-quality paired reads were merged using COPE v1.2.5, and each unique nucleotide sequence was defined as a clonotype. MiTCR v1.1 was used to align clonotypes to the IMGT TRBV, TRBD and TRBJ reference segments. The analysis included only V-J combinations with a frequency above 0.0001, which together covered 99% to 99.2% of the repertoires. A TCS score was defined as the ratio between F50 (clonal expansion) and ExV (chaos), using BLOSUM62-based TCRdist between CDR3 peptides within each V-J. Welch's t-statistics and random forest reduced around 510 V-J features to 10 to 15, which were used in a naive Bayes classifier (R e1071). No statistical method was used to fix the sample size in advance, and group allocation was not hidden from the investigators. TCR Vbeta CDR3 sequencing of roughly 140 peripheral blood samples (43 ophthalmopathy, 70 to 85 hyperthyroidism and approximately 17 progressor patients) is reported in the paper.

The sample consisted of peripheral blood mononuclear cells (PBMCs), taken at new diagnosis, from a patient treated with antithyroid drugs. This TCR came from a woman aged 25 to 45 with Graves disease. Donor details come from another sample of the same person, matched by shared clones.

The DNA sequence is given as TGTGCCAGCAGGGGGGGGGGGTTCCCCTATGGCTACACCTTC. It translates to CASRGGGFPYGYTF. The V and J genes are TRBV28 and TRBJ1-2, with TRBD1 perhaps the D gene, on 5 matching bases. According to the germline V gene, CDR1 reads MDHEN and CDR2 reads SYDVKM. Spanning cysteine to phenylalanine, the CDR3 consists of 14 amino acids. The read is trimmed to its CDR3 DNA, 42 bases read in frame from base 1. The junction carries 15 bases between V and J, which are trimmed by 6 bases and 4 bases respectively.